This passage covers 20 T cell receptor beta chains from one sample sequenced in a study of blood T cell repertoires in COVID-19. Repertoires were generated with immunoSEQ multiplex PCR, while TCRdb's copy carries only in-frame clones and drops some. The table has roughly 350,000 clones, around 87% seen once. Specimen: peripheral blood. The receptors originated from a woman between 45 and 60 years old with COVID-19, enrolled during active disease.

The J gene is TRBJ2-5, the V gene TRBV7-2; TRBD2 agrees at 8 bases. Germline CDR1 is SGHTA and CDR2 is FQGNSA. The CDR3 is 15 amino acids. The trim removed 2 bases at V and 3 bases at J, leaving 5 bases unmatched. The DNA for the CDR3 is TGTGCCAGCAGCTTAAGAGGGCGGGAGGAAGAGACCCAGTACTTC. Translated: CASSLRGREEETQYF.

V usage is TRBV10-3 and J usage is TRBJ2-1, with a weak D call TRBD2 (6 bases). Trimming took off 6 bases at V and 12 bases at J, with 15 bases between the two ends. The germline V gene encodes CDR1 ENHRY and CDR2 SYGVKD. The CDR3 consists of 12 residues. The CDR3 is CAIRRLGVGQFF. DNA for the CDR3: TGTGCCATCAGAAGACTAGGGGTAGGGCAGTTCTTC.

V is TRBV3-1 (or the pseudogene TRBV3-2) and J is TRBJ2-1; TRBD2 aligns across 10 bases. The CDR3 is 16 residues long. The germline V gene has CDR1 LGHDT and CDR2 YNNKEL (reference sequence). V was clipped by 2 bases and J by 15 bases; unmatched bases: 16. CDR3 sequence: CASSQISLAGVVVSFF. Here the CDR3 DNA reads TGTGCCAGCAGCCAAATCTCTCTAGCGGGAGTGGTGGTCTCGTTCTTC.

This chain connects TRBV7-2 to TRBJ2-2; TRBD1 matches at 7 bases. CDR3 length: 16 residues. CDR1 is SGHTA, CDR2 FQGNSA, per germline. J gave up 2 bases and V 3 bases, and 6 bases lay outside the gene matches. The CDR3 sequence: CASSFLGTANTGELFF. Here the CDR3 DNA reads TGTGCCAGCAGCTTTTTAGGGACAGCTAACACCGGGGAGCTGTTTTTT.

This chain's CDR3 is CASSVQQATDTQYF. The CDR3 nucleotides read TGTGCCAGCTCGGTTCAACAGGCCACAGATACGCAGTATTTT. V and J are TRBV3-1 (or the pseudogene TRBV3-2) and TRBJ2-3; possibly TRBD1 for D (5 bases). The CDR3 is 14 residues long. The V end lost 8 bases, the J end lost 2 bases, and 14 bases lay between the germline ends. The V gene's germline CDR1 is LGHDT and CDR2 YNNKEL (reference sequence).

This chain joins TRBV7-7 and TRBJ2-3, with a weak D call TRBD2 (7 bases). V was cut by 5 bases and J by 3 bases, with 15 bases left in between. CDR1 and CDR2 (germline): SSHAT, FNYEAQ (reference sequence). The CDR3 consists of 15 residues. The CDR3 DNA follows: TGTGCCAGCAGCCCCGGCGGGGGCACGACAGATACGCAGTATTTT. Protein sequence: CASSPGGGTTDTQYF.

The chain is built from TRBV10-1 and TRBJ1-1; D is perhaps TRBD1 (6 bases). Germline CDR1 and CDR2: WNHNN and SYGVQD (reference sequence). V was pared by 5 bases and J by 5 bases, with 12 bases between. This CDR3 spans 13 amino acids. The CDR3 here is CASSTGRGTEAFF. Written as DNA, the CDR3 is TGCGCCAGCAGTACAGGGAGGGGAACTGAAGCTTTCTTT.

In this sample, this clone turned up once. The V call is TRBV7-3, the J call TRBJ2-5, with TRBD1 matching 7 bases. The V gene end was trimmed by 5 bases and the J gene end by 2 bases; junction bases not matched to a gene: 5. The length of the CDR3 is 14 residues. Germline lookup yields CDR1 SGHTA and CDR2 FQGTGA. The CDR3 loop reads CASSPTGLQETQYF. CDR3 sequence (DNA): TGTGCCAGCAGCCCGACAGGGTTACAAGAGACCCAGTACTTC.

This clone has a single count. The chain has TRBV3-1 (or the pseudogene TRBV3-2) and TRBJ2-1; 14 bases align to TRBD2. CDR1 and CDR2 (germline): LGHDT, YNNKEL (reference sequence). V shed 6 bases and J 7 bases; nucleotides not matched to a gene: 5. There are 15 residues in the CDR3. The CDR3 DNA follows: TGTGCCAGCAGTCGACTAGCGGGAGGGGGGAATGAGCAGTTCTTC. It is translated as CASSRLAGGGNEQFF.

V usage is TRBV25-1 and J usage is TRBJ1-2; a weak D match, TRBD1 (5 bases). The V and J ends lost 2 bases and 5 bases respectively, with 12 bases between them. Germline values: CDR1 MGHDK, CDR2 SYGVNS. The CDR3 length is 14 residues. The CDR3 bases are TGTGCCAGCAGTGAAAGGGGCAGGGTTTATGGCTACACCTTC. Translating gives CASSERGRVYGYTF.

The CDR3: CASSSREGAWAEAFF. The DNA for the CDR3 is TGCGCCAGCAGCTCGCGGGAGGGGGCTTGGGCTGAAGCTTTCTTT. The chain recombines TRBV4-1 with TRBJ1-1, with 7 bases that match TRBD1. The CDR3 has 15 residues. V lost 5 bases to trimming and J lost 6 bases; unmatched junction nucleotides: 12. Looked up from germline, CDR1 is MGHRA and CDR2 is YSYEKL.

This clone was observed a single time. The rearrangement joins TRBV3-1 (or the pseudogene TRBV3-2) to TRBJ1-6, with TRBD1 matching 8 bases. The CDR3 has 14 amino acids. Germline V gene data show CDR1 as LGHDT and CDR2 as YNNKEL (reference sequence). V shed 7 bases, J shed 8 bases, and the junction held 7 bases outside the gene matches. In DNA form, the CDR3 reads TGTGCCAGCACTATGGACAGGGCGTATTCACCCCTCCACTTT. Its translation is CASTMDRAYSPLHF.

CDR3 nucleotide sequence: TGTGCCTGGAGTGCTACAGGGGCGCGAGAGACCCAGTACTTC. Encoded protein: CAWSATGARETQYF. The chain links TRBV30 to TRBJ2-5, with TRBD1 matching over 7 bases. The V segment lost 1 base and the J segment 4 bases; nucleotides outside the gene matches: 6. Germline assignment: CDR1 GTSNPN and CDR2 SVGIG (reference sequence). The CDR3 has 14 residues. Based on the CDR3 plus reference TRBV30 and TRBJ2-5, the full variable domain is SQTIHQWPATLVQPVGSPLSLECTVEGTSNPNLYWYRQAAGRGLQLLFYSVGIGQISSEVPQNLSASRPQDRQFILSSKKLLLSDSGFYLCAWSATGARETQYFGPGTRLLVL.

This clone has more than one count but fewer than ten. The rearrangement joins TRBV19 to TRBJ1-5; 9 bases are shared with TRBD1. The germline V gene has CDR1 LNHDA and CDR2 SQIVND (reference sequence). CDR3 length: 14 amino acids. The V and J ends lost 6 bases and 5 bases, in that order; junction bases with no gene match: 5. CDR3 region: CASSEQGAYQPQHF. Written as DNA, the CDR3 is TGTGCCAGTAGCGAACAGGGGGCTTATCAGCCCCAGCATTTT.

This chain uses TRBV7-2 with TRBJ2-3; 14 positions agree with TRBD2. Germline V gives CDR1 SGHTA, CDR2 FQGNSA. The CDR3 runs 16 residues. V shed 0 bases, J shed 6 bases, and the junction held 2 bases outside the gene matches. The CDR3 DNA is TGTGCCAGCAGCTTAGCCGGGACTAGCGGGAGTGATACGCAGTATTTT. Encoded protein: CASSLAGTSGSDTQYF.

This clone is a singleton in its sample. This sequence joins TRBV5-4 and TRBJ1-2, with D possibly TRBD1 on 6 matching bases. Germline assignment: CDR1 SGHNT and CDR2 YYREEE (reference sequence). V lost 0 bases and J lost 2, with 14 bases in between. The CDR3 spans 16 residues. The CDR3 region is CASSLGEGGRNYGYTF. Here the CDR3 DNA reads TGTGCCAGCAGCTTGGGGGAGGGGGGTAGAAACTATGGCTACACCTTC.

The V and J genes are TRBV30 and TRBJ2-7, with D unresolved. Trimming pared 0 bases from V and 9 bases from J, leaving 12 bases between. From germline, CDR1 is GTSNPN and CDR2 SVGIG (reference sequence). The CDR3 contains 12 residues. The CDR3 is CAWSVLFSAQYF. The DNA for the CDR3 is TGTGCCTGGAGTGTACTATTCTCCGCGCAGTACTTC.

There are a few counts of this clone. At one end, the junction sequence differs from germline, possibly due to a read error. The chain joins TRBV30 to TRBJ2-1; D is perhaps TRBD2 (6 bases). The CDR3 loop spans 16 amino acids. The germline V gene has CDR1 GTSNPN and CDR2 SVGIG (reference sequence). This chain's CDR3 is CAWSVPRLGSNNEQFF. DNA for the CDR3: TGTGCCTGGAGTGTGCCCCGACTAGGCTCCAACAATGAGCAGTTCTTC.

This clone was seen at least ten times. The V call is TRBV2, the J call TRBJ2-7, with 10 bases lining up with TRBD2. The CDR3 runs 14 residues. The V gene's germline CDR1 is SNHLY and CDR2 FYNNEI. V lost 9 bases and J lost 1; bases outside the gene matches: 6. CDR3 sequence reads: CASEGTSASYEQYF. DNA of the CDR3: TGTGCCAGTGAAGGGACTAGCGCTTCCTACGAGCAGTACTTC.

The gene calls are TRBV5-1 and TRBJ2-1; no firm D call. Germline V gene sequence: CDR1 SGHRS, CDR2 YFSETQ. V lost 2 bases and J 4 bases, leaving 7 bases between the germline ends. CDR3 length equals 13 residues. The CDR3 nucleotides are TGCGCCAGCAGCTTCGACATTTACAATGAGCAGTTCTTC. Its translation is CASSFDIYNEQFF.